The present T cell receptor (beta chain) was sequenced within a study of T cell responses to AZD1222 COVID-19 vaccine. This CDR3 contains 14 residues. The V and J ends lost 3 bases and 0 bases respectively, with 8 bases between them. Germline V gives CDR1 SGHTA, CDR2 FQGTGA. The repertoire was sequenced with immunoSEQ multiplex PCR; TCRdb's copy has only in-frame clones and lacks some. Altogether approximately 35,000 clones are present, 80% to 90% being singletons, with the ten largest covering about 7%. This TCR was recovered from an adult in good health. Material: peripheral blood, obtained on day 0 of AZD1222 vaccination. The V call is TRBV7-3, the J call TRBJ1-1, with D unclear. Here the CDR3 DNA reads TGTGCCAGCAGCTTTAGGACCGTGAACACTGAAGCTTTCTTT. Its protein product is CASSFRTVNTEAFF.